The source of this TCR beta chain is a study of control samples from healthy donors and cancer patients. Only in-frame clones appear in the TCRdb table, and some are missing; sequencing was by immunoSEQ multiplex PCR. The table records around 64,000 clones, approximately 90% of them present only once. Trimming took 2 bases from V and 4 from J, leaving 13 bases between them. CDR1 SEHNR and CDR2 FQNEAQ come from the germline V gene (reference sequence). The CDR3 length is 15 residues. The J gene is TRBJ2-3, the V gene TRBV7-9; TRBD2 is a possible D gene (7 bases). The specimen was PBMCs. This TCR was recovered from a man aged 60-69 years with colorectal cancer. The CDR3 sequence is CASSLRRGQADTQYF. DNA for the CDR3: TGTGCCAGCAGCTTACGGCGGGGGCAGGCAGATACGCAGTATTTT.